A selection of T cell receptor beta chains follows, all from one sample in a study of blood T cell repertoires in COVID-19. Assay: immunoSEQ multiplex PCR; the TCRdb copy retains only in-frame clones and omits some. The table includes 150,000 to 250,000 clones, about 80% detected once. Sequencing input: PBMCs or T cells enriched from blood (not recorded which). These receptors were taken from a man aged 40-55 years who had recovered from COVID-19. Each CDR3 is given with its conserved first and last residue. Fields, in order: J gene, D gene, V gene, CDR3 DNA, CDR3 protein. The D gene is left open where the match is weak.

>TRBJ1-1|.|TRBV29-1
TGCAGCGTGCAACAGGGTGCCATGAACACTGAAGCTTTCTTT
CSVQQGAMNTEAFF
>TRBJ2-5|.|TRBV7-3
TGTGCCAGCAGCTCGGGACTGGAAGAGACCCAGTACTTC
CASSSGLEETQYF
>TRBJ1-1|.|TRBV9
TGTGCCAGCAGCGTAGGTGGGAGGGGGAGCACTGAAGCTTTCTTT
CASSVGGRGSTEAFF
>TRBJ2-3|.|TRBV7-8
TGTGCCAGCAGCTTAAACAGGGATCTGGATACGCAGTATTTT
CASSLNRDLDTQYF
>TRBJ1-2|.|TRBV6-5
TGTGCCAGCAGTTACTCAGGGGGGGAGAACTATGGCTACACCTTC
CASSYSGGENYGYTF
>TRBJ1-4|.|TRBV11-2
TGTGCCAGCAGCCAAACGGGGAGTTCCGGCGAAAAACTGTTTTTT
CASSQTGSSGEKLFF
>TRBJ1-1|.|TRBV30
TGTGCCTGGAGTTGGTTGGGGGGGAGGGTAACTGAAGCTTTCTTT
CAWSWLGGRVTEAFF
>TRBJ2-7|.|TRBV9
TGTGCCAGCAGCCCTACGAGCTCCTACGAGCAGTACTTC
CASSPTSSYEQYF
>TRBJ1-2|TRBD1|TRBV9
TGTGCCAGCAGCCTCCGAGGGGGGACAGGGAACTATGGCTACACCTTC
CASSLRGGTGNYGYTF
>TRBJ2-6|TRBD1|TRBV15
TGTGCCACCAGCCCCGACAGGGATGGGGCCAACGTCCTGACTTTC
CATSPDRDGANVLTF
>TRBJ1-3|TRBD1|TRBV19
TGTGCCAGTACTTACGGACAGGGCTCTGGAAACACCATATATTTT
CASTYGQGSGNTIYF
>TRBJ2-4|TRBD1|TRBV27
TGTGCCAGCAGTTCTCGGACAGGGTACGGCAAAAACATTCAGTACTTC
CASSSRTGYGKNIQYF